Listed below are T cell receptor beta chains from one sample, sequenced in a study of technical replicates of blood from a handful of donors. Data came from immunoSEQ multiplex PCR; TCRdb stores just in-frame clones and leaves some out. This sample has 70,000 or so clones, with roughly 98% found just once. Material for sequencing was T cells isolated from PBMCs. These receptors all come from a human donor in good health. Both conserved end residues are part of each CDR3. The order of the fields is D gene, V gene, J gene, clone size, CDR3 protein, CDR3 DNA. A D gene is named only where the DNA matches it firmly. Expanded clones are given a class, and other clones once, few, many or no size at all.

.	TRBV27	TRBJ1-2	.	CASSLKYSGQWDYGYTF	TGTGCCAGCAGTTTAAAATATTCCGGACAGTGGGACTATGGCTACACCTTC
TRBD2	TRBV2	TRBJ2-5	.	CASSGGGTGETQYF	TGTGCCAGCAGTGGGGGAGGGACGGGGGAGACCCAGTACTTC
.	TRBV5-5	TRBJ2-3	.	CASSLGRGTDTQYF	TGTGCCAGCAGCTTGGGGAGGGGCACAGATACGCAGTATTTT
.	TRBV4-1	TRBJ2-3	.	CASSQEAAGSDTQYF	TGCGCCAGCAGCCAAGAAGCTGCGGGATCGGATACGCAGTATTTT
TRBD2	TRBV2	TRBJ2-7	.	CASLAGAYEQYF	TGTGCCAGCCTAGCGGGAGCCTACGAGCAGTACTTC
TRBD1	TRBV7-8	TRBJ2-7	.	CASSSDRGQLDEQYF	TGTGCCAGCAGTTCTGACAGGGGCCAGCTCGACGAGCAGTACTTC
.	TRBV4-3	TRBJ1-1	.	CASSLLTENTEAFF	TGCGCCAGCAGCTTATTGACAGAGAACACTGAAGCTTTCTTT
.	TRBV19	TRBJ1-1	.	CASSTDVQVPEAFF	TGTGCCAGTAGTACCGACGTACAGGTCCCTGAAGCTTTCTTT
.	TRBV11-2	TRBJ2-3	.	CASSRRDRGSTDTQYF	TGTGCCAGCAGCCGGCGAGATAGGGGTAGCACAGATACGCAGTATTTT
.	TRBV5-5	TRBJ2-7	.	CASNPGSYEQYF	TGTGCCAGCAACCCAGGGTCCTACGAGCAGTACTTC
.	TRBV19	TRBJ2-1	.	CASSDSWRSYNEQFF	TGTGCCAGTAGTGACAGTTGGCGCTCCTACAATGAGCAGTTCTTC
.	TRBV14	TRBJ1-1	.	CASSLQGNTEAFF	TGTGCCAGCAGCCTGCAGGGGAACACTGAAGCTTTCTTT
.	TRBV7-9	TRBJ1-1	.	CASSATGNEAFF	TGTGCCAGCAGCGCAACAGGAAATGAAGCTTTCTTT
TRBD1	TRBV10-3	TRBJ2-2	.	CAIKGQGDTGELFF	TGTGCCATCAAGGGCCAGGGGGACACCGGGGAGCTGTTTTTT
.	TRBV5-1	TRBJ2-3	.	CASSFLGDSTDTQYF	TGCGCCAGCAGCTTTTTAGGGGATAGCACAGATACGCAGTATTTT
TRBD2	TRBV6-4	TRBJ2-1	.	CASSVELAGNEQFF	TGTGCCAGCAGTGTGGAACTAGCGGGGAATGAGCAGTTCTTC
TRBD2	TRBV9	TRBJ2-1	.	CASSVGTSGTNEQFF	TGTGCCAGCAGCGTGGGGACTAGCGGGACCAATGAGCAGTTCTTC
TRBD2	TRBV18	TRBJ2-7	.	CASSPGTSGYNEQYF	TGTGCCAGCTCACCTGGGACTAGCGGGTACAACGAGCAGTACTTC
.	TRBV2	TRBJ1-3	.	CASSLGAGRSGNTIYF	TGTGCCAGCAGTTTGGGAGCGGGACGCTCTGGAAACACCATATATTTT
.	TRBV4-1	TRBJ1-5	once	CASSQGQNNQPQHF	TGCGCCAGCAGCCAAGGACAGAACAATCAGCCCCAGCATTTT
.	TRBV10-2	TRBJ1-4	.	CASSNNEKLFF	TGCGCCAGCAGCAATAATGAAAAACTGTTTTTT
.	TRBV16	TRBJ2-2	.	CASRPSRPGELFF	TGTGCCAGCCGGCCAAGCAGGCCCGGGGAGCTGTTTTTT
TRBD1	TRBV14	TRBJ2-7	.	CASSQEFTDRVLSFSEQYF	TGTGCCAGCAGCCAAGAATTTACGGACAGGGTACTAAGTTTCTCCGAGCAGTACTTC
TRBD2	TRBV7-9	TRBJ2-1	once	CASSLGLDSHEQFF	TGTGCCAGCAGCTTGGGACTAGATAGCCATGAGCAGTTCTTC
TRBD2	TRBV7-2	TRBJ2-7	.	CASLYLAGGPYEQYF	TGTGCCAGCCTCTACCTAGCGGGAGGGCCCTACGAGCAGTACTTC
.	TRBV4-2	TRBJ1-1	.	CASSQTGHHTEAFF	TGTGCCAGCAGCCAGACGGGACATCACACTGAAGCTTTCTTT
.	TRBV7-7	TRBJ1-5	.	CASSLGYGQPQHF	TGTGCCAGCAGCCTAGGCTACGGTCAGCCCCAGCATTTT
TRBD2	TRBV11-3	TRBJ2-3	.	CASSAPIAGGPSDTQYF	TGTGCCAGCAGCGCGCCCATAGCGGGAGGGCCCTCAGATACGCAGTATTTT
.	TRBV2	TRBJ1-1	.	CASREPNTEAFF	TGTGCCAGCCGGGAACCGAACACTGAAGCTTTCTTT
.	TRBV5-4	TRBJ1-2	.	CASSLASGNRYGYTF	TGTGCCAGCAGCTTGGCTTCGGGAAATCGCTATGGCTACACCTTC